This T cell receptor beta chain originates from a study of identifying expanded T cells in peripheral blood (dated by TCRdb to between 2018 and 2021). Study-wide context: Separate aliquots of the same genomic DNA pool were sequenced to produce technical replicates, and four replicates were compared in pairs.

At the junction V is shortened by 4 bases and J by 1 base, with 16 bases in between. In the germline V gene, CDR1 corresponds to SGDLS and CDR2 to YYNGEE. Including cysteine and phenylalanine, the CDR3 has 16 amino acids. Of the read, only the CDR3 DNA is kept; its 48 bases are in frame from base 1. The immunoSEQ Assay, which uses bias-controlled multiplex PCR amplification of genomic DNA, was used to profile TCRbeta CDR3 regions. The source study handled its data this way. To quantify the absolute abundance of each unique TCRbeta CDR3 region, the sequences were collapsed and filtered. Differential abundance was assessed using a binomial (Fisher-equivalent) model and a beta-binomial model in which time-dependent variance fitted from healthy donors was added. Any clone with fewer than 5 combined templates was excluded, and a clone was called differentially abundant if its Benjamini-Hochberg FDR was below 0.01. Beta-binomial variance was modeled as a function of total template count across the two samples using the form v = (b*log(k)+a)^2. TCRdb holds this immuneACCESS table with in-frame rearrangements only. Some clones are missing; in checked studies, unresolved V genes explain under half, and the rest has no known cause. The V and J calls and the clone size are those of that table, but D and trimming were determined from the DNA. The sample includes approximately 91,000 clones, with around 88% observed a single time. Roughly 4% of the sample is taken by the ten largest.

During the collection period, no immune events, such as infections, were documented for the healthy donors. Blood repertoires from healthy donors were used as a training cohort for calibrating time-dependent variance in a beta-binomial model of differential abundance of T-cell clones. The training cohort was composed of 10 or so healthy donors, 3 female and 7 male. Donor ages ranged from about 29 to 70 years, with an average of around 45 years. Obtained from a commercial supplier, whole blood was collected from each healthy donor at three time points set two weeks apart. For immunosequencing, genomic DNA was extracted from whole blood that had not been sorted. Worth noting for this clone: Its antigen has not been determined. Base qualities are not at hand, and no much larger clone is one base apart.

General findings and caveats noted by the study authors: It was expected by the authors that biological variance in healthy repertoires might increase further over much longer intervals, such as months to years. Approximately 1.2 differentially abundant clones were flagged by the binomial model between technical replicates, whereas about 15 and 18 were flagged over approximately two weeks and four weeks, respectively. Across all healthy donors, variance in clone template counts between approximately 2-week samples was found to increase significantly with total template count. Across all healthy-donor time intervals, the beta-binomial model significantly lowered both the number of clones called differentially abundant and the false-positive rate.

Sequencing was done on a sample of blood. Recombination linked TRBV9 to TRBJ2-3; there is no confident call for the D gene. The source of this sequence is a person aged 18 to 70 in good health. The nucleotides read TGTGCCAGCAGCCCCCGCGGCCCTTTTGGCACAGATACGCAGTATTTT. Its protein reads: CASSPRGPFGTDTQYF.